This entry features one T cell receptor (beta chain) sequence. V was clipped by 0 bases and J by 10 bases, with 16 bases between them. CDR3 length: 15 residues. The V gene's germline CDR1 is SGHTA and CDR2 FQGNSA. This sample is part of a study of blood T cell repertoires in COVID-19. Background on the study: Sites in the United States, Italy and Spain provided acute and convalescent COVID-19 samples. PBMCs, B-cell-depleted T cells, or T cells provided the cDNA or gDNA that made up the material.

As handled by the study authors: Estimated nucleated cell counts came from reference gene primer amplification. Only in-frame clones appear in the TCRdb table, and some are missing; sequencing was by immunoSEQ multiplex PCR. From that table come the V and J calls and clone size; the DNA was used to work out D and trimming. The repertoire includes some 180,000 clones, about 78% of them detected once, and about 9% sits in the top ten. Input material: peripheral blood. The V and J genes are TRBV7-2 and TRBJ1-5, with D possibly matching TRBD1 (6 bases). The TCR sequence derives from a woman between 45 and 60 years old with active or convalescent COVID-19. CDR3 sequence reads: CASSLAVGTPEPQHF. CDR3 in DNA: TGTGCCAGCAGCTTAGCGGTGGGGACACCAGAACCCCAGCATTTT.